These 9 T cell receptor beta chains share one sample of origin, sequenced in a study of T cells in Graves' hyperthyroidism and ophthalmopathy. Template material for amplifying TCR beta CDR3 regions consisted of RNA transcripts. A set of HTBI primers served as the primers for a first-round RT-PCR of the TCR CDR3. TCRdb passed the multiplex PCR reads through MiXCR, listing each CDR3 protein once. The repertoire holds some 270,000 distinct CDR3 sequences, with 12% to 15% as singletons. Input material: blood. The receptor source for this set is a woman aged 35 to 49 with Graves' hyperthyroidism.

The chain combines TRBV2 with TRBJ1-1, with unresolved D. Germline V gives CDR1 SNHLY, CDR2 FYNNEI. The V end was cut by 8 bases, the J end by 1 base, with 11 bases between. The CDR3 runs to 13 residues. The CDR3 DNA follows: TGTGCCAGCTTTGGACGGCCGAACACTGAAGCTTTCTTT. It is translated as CASFGRPNTEAFF.

This clonotype was seen only a few times. This chain uses TRBV10-3 with TRBJ2-7; 9 bases are a match to TRBD1. Germline-derived CDR1 and CDR2 are ENHRY and SYGVKD. V lost 4 bases and J lost 4; bases outside the gene matches: 5. CDR3 length: 14 amino acids. The CDR3 DNA reads as TGTGCCATCAGTGGGGGAGGACAGGGGTACGAGCAGTACTTC. It yields the protein CAISGGGQGYEQYF.

This clonotype occurred many times. The rearrangement uses TRBV11-2 and TRBJ2-5; D is perhaps TRBD2 (5 bases). The CDR3 covers 17 residues. The V gene's germline CDR1 is SGHAT and CDR2 FQNNGV. Trimming cost V 1 base and J 2 bases, with 17 bases left between them. The CDR3: CASSLARSRVLQETQYF. The CDR3 coding sequence is TGTGCCAGCAGCTTAGCCCGGTCGAGGGTCCTTCAAGAGACCCAGTACTTC.

This clonotype was recorded at least ten times. The chain joins TRBV5-1 to TRBJ2-1, with D perhaps assigned TRBD1 or TRBD2 (5 bases each). The CDR3 extends over 14 amino acids. Between the trimmed V and J ends, which lost 5 bases and 8 bases, there was a span of 17 bases. Germline V CDR1 and CDR2: SGHRS, YFSETQ. CDR3 region: CASRGRGRGDEQFF. The CDR3 region has the DNA TGCGCCAGCAGGGGCCGGGGACGCGGCGATGAGCAGTTCTTC.

The chain combines TRBV29-1 with TRBJ2-6; possible D gene TRBD1, 6 bases. Deletions cut 6 bases from V and 2 bases from J, with 8 bases between. The length of the CDR3 is 13 residues. The germline gives CDR1 SQVTM, CDR2 ANQGSEA. In DNA form, the CDR3 reads TGCAGCGTCCCAGGGGCTGGGGCCAACGTCCTGACTTTC. Protein sequence: CSVPGAGANVLTF.

The chain carries TRBV3-1 and TRBJ1-2; no firm D call. Germline V gene lookup returns CDR1 LGHDT and CDR2 YNNKEL (reference sequence). Trimming cost V 4 bases and J 5 bases, with 20 bases left between them. The CDR3 spans 16 residues. The CDR3 region is CASSPDLFGLVYGYTF. CDR3 coding DNA: TGTGCCAGCAGCCCAGATCTTTTCGGTTTGGTATATGGCTACACCTTC.

This clonotype was counted many times. This chain joins TRBV6-1 and TRBJ2-5, with D perhaps being TRBD1 or TRBD2 (5 bases each). This CDR3 is built from 13 residues. Trimming removed 10 bases at V and 2 bases at J, with 14 bases between. Germline lookup yields CDR1 MNHNS and CDR2 SASEGT. The CDR3 reads CAIEGIKQETQYF. Written as DNA, the CDR3 is TGTGCCATCGAGGGGATCAAGCAAGAGACCCAGTACTTC.

In its sample, this clonotype was seen many times. This chain connects TRBV10-2 to TRBJ1-1; D uncertain. The CDR3 runs to 17 residues. Germline loops: CDR1 WSHSY, CDR2 SAAADI. V was pared by 0 bases and J by 0 bases, with 14 bases between. In DNA form, the CDR3 reads TGCGCCAGCAGTGAGTCTTTTATAACCTACCTGAACACTGAAGCTTTCTTT. It is translated as CASSESFITYLNTEAFF.

This clonotype was detected many times. The chain links TRBV20-1 to TRBJ2-7; D is undetermined. V shed 3 bases and J shed 0 bases, with 9 bases lying between them. The CDR3 consists of 13 residues. The V gene's germline CDR1 is DFQATT and CDR2 SNEGSKA (reference sequence). Written as DNA, the CDR3 is TGCAGTGCTAGCGCCGGCCGCTCCTACGAGCAGTACTTC. Protein sequence: CSASAGRSYEQYF.